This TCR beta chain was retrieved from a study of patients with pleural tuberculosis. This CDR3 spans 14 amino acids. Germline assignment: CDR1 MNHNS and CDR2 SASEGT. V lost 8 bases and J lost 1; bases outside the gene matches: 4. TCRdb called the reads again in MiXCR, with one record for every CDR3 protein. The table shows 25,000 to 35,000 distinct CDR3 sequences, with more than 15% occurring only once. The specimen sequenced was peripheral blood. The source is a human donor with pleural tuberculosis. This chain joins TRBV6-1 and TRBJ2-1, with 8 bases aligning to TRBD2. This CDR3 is CASCAGGSYNEQFF. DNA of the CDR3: TGTGCCAGCTGTGCGGGAGGATCCTACAATGAGCAGTTCTTC.